These 20 T cell receptor beta chains originate from one sample sequenced in a study of identical twins. MiXCR, applied by TCRdb to the 5' RACE reads, yields one record per CDR3 protein. The sample has around 960,000 distinct CDR3 sequences; more than 9% are singletons. These same records also appear under a second study, on yellow fever vaccine responses in identical twins.

Input material: PBMCs. The origin of the receptors is a woman younger than 30 in good health.

The rearrangement uses TRBV21-1 and TRBJ1-6; TRBD1, as called in the table, went unchecked against the DNA. TRBV21-1 is an annotated pseudogene. The CDR3 runs 16 residues. CDR3 nucleotides: TGTGCCAGCAGCATAGGACAGGGGTCGTCTCTGGCACCCCTCCACTTT. Its protein product is CASSIGQGSSLAPLHF.

The rearrangement links TRBV11-2 to TRBJ1-3; the match to TRBD1 covers 7 bases. CDR1 and CDR2 (germline): SGHAT, FQNNGV. CDR3 length: 16 amino acids. The ends lost 0 bases at V and 1 base at J; junction bases unmatched: 3. The CDR3 sequence is CASSLEQQGSGNTIYF. The CDR3 DNA reads TGTGCCAGCAGCTTAGAACAACAGGGGTCTGGAAACACCATATATTTT.

This clonotype was observed a handful of times. V gene TRBV2 combines with J gene TRBJ1-2; D gene unclear. V was shortened by 1 base and J by 4 bases, with 10 bases between the two germline ends. CDR3 length equals 14 residues. Per the germline V gene, CDR1 is SNHLY and CDR2 is FYNNEI. CDR3 sequence (DNA): TGTGCCAGCAGTGAAGGATCTGGGATCTATGGCTACACCTTC. Encoded protein: CASSEGSGIYGYTF.

This clonotype was detected a few times. CDR3 residues: CASSLDGQTLYEQYF. CDR3 DNA: TGTGCCAGCAGTTTAGACGGACAGACCCTCTACGAGCAGTACTTC. The chain carries TRBV27 and TRBJ2-7; possible D gene TRBD1, 6 bases. CDR1 and CDR2 (germline): MNHEY, SMNVEV (reference sequence). V was shortened by 2 bases and J by 3 bases, with 14 bases between the two germline ends. This CDR3 is 15 amino acids long.

The chain carries TRBV28 and TRBJ1-4, with 11 nucleotides matching TRBD1. Losses at the gene ends were 5 bases for V and 7 bases for J; bases not matched to a gene: 6. This CDR3 has 15 amino acids. Germline CDR1 reads MDHEN; CDR2 reads SYDVKM. CDR3 coding DNA: TGTGCCAGCAGTACCCGGGGGACAGGGGGTGAAAAACTGTTTTTT. Protein: CASSTRGTGGEKLFF.

In this sample, this clonotype turned up a few times. The CDR3 loop reads CASSPDRGSRSYEQYF. Here the CDR3 DNA reads TGTGCCAGCTCACCGGACAGGGGGTCCAGATCCTACGAGCAGTACTTC. This chain links TRBV18 with TRBJ2-7, with 10 bases aligning to TRBD1. The CDR3 runs 16 residues. With 3 bases clipped from V and 1 base from J, the junction kept 6 bases outside the gene matches. Per germline, CDR1 KGHSH and CDR2 LQKENI.

This clonotype was recorded at least ten times. The gene calls are TRBV5-1 and TRBJ1-4; unclear D gene. The V and J ends lost 5 bases and 5 bases respectively, with 7 bases between them. Germline values: CDR1 SGHRS, CDR2 YFSETQ. The CDR3 has 12 residues. For the CDR3, the DNA is TGCGCCAGCAGAATCGGAAATGAAAAACTGTTTTTT. It encodes CASRIGNEKLFF.

In its sample, this clonotype was seen a few times. This chain joins TRBV7-3 and TRBJ1-1; TRBD1 matches at 8 bases. The CDR3 extends over 13 amino acids. Losses at the gene ends were 5 bases for V and 6 bases for J; bases not matched to a gene: 5. Germline values: CDR1 SGHTA, CDR2 FQGTGA. The CDR3 loop is CASSRQGSAEAFF. Here the CDR3 DNA reads TGTGCCAGCAGCAGACAGGGGAGCGCTGAAGCTTTCTTT.

V is TRBV29-1 and J is TRBJ2-7; the D gene is possibly TRBD2 (5 bases). The CDR3 covers 16 residues. Germline V gene data show CDR1 as SQVTM and CDR2 as ANQGSEA. V lost 4 bases and J lost 0, with 19 bases in between. The CDR3 region is CSVVTRRCGSSYEQYV. DNA for the CDR3: TGCAGCGTTGTCACGCGGAGGTGTGGGAGCTCCTACGAGCAGTACGTC.

The gene calls are TRBV6-1 and TRBJ1-2; D not resolved. V shed 7 bases and J shed 5 bases, with 20 bases lying between them. The germline V gene encodes CDR1 MNHNS and CDR2 SASEGT. The CDR3 is made up of 15 amino acids. The CDR3 DNA follows: TGTGCCAGCAAGCGGGGTGTGGGATCTGAGTATGGCTACACCTTC. Translated, it gives CASKRGVGSEYGYTF.

On this clonotype: A clone one base away is much larger, so this may be a read error. The CDR3 region has the DNA TGTGCCAGCAGCCAAGATCCCCGCAATGAGCAGTTCTTC. Translating gives CASSQDPRNEQFF. The chain couples TRBV14 to TRBJ2-1; no clear D gene. The CDR3 has 13 residues. In germline, CDR1 is SGHDN, CDR2 FVKESK. V was cut by 0 bases and J by 6 bases, with 6 bases left in between.

The chain is built from TRBV7-3 and TRBJ2-1; 8 bases are a match to TRBD2. Trimming took 3 bases from V and 7 from J; bases not matched to a gene: 5. The CDR3 runs to 14 residues. Germline CDR1 is SGHTA and CDR2 is FQGTGA. CDR3 bases: TGTGCCAGCAGCTTCCCGGGAGGGGGGAATGAGCAGTTCTTC. Its protein product is CASSFPGGGNEQFF. The whole variable domain, remainder taken from reference TRBV7-3 and TRBJ2-1, is GAGVSQTPSNKVTEKGKYVELRCDPISGHTALYWYRQSLGQGPEFLIYFQGTGAADDSGLPNDRFFAVRPEGSVSTLKIQRTERGDSAVYLCASSFPGGGNEQFFGPGTRLTVL.

The chain carries TRBV9 and TRBJ1-4; D might be TRBD1 (6 bases). Germline loops: CDR1 SGDLS, CDR2 YYNGEE. The CDR3 runs 16 residues. Trimming pared 4 bases from V and 0 bases from J, leaving 13 bases between. The CDR3 region is CASSYSQGATNEKLFF. CDR3 sequence (DNA): TGTGCCAGCAGCTACTCACAGGGAGCAACTAATGAAAAACTGTTTTTT. Variable domain in full (rest from reference TRBV9 and TRBJ1-4): DSGVTQTPKHLITATGQRVTLRCSPRSGDLSVYWYQQSLDQGLQFLIQYYNGEERAKGNILERFSAQQFPDLHSELNLSSLELGDSALYFCASSYSQGATNEKLFFGSGTQLSVL.

V usage is TRBV18 and J usage is TRBJ2-3; tentatively, D is TRBD2 (5 bases). This CDR3 region has 15 residues. V shed 3 bases and J shed 1 base, with 11 bases lying between them. In germline, CDR1 is KGHSH, CDR2 LQKENI. CDR3 residues: CASSPTEVGTDTQYF. The CDR3, as DNA: TGTGCCAGCTCACCCACGGAGGTGGGCACAGATACGCAGTATTTT.

This clonotype was counted a few times. The V and J genes are TRBV12-3 or TRBV12-4 and TRBJ1-1; D gene uncertain. This CDR3 comprises 13 residues. V was cut by 7 bases and J by 5 bases, with 14 bases left in between. In nucleotides, the CDR3 is TGTGCCAGCACCGTAGGCTTTGAGACTGAAGCTTTCTTT. This gives the protein CASTVGFETEAFF.

The chain couples TRBV12-3 or TRBV12-4 to TRBJ2-1; TRBD2 matches 9 bases. CDR3 length: 15 residues. Losses at the gene ends were 2 bases for V and 8 bases for J; bases not matched to a gene: 7. CDR3 loop: CASSLRPSGTDEQFF. CDR3 DNA sequence: TGTGCCAGCAGTTTACGGCCTAGCGGGACGGATGAGCAGTTCTTC.

This clonotype was observed a handful of times. The genes are TRBV7-6 and TRBJ1-5, with D possibly TRBD1 on 6 matching bases. This CDR3 region has 14 residues. Looked up from germline, CDR1 is SGHVS and CDR2 is FNYEAQ. V was cut by 5 bases and J by 9 bases, with 17 bases left in between. CDR3 in amino acids: CASSQETGSPPQHF. For the CDR3, the DNA is TGTGCCAGCAGCCAGGAGACAGGTTCTCCGCCCCAGCATTTT.

This chain connects TRBV10-2 to TRBJ2-3; 8 bases match TRBD2. V was clipped by 6 bases and J by 0 bases; unmatched bases: 5. Per the germline V gene, CDR1 is WSHSY and CDR2 is SAAADI. This CDR3 spans 15 amino acids. CDR3 region: CASSLTSVSTDTQYF. For the CDR3, the DNA is TGCGCCAGCAGCCTGACTAGCGTAAGCACAGATACGCAGTATTTT.

This clonotype was detected only a few times. The chain recombines TRBV20-1 with TRBJ2-1, with a tentative D call TRBD2 (6 bases). Germline loops: CDR1 DFQATT, CDR2 SNEGSKA (reference sequence). The CDR3 covers 12 residues. The V end was cut by 1 base, the J end by 9 bases, with 10 bases between. The CDR3 bases are TGCAGTGCTAGAGCCGCGGGGATTGAGCAGTTCTTC. It is translated as CSARAAGIEQFF.

This chain joins TRBV5-4 and TRBJ1-6, with D unresolved. V was trimmed by 4 bases and J by 7 bases, leaving 15 bases between them. Germline loops: CDR1 SGHNT, CDR2 YYREEE (reference sequence). The CDR3 extends over 15 amino acids. The CDR3 loop reads CASSPSSRPNSPLHF. CDR3 bases: TGTGCCAGCAGCCCATCTTCCCGGCCGAATTCACCCCTCCACTTT.